Listed here is a single T cell receptor beta chain. Its antigen is currently not known. Nothing much larger sits one base from this clone, and base qualities are not available. Library preparation used RT-PCR. The run used an Illumina HiSeq 2500. TCRdb reanalyzed the raw reads on its own, using fastp at Q25 for trimming and MiXCR for clone calling, and kept in-frame beta chains. Under each unique CDR3 protein, matching rows form one entry showing the most common genes and DNA. Counted in this sample were under 750,000 distinct CDR3 sequences; about 11% of them appeared once. The ten largest clonotypes hold about 10% of the sample. The sample originates from a study of response to subunit inactivated influenza vaccine (dated by TCRdb to 2017 to 2018). Study-level background: Deep quantitative profiling of the T cell receptor repertoire was used in the study to follow responses to a trivalent subunit inactivated influenza vaccine. Findings and caveats that apply to the study as a whole: According to the authors, only a limited number of new T cells may be recruited by each seasonal influenza vaccination.

For CDR1 and CDR2, the germline V gene lists SGHDT and YYEEEE. Cut back by 1 base and 4 bases, the V and J ends lie 11 bases apart. Spanning cysteine to phenylalanine, the CDR3 consists of 14 amino acids. Of the read, only the CDR3 DNA is kept; its 42 bases are in frame from base 1. Sequenced material: PBMCs from blood, taken on the day of vaccination. The sequence links TRBV5-6 to TRBJ1-2; a tentative D match to TRBD1 spans 5 bases. The TCR comes from a man aged 50 to 59 who received an inactivated influenza vaccine. Donor details come from another sample of the same person, matched by shared clones. The CDR3 protein is CASSLSGRVYGYTF. The sequenced DNA: TGTGCCAGCAGCTTGTCCGGCAGGGTCTATGGCTACACCTTC.